The text below deals with one T cell receptor (beta chain). Assay: immunoSEQ multiplex PCR; the TCRdb copy retains only in-frame clones and omits some. The table shows around 46,000 clones, with roughly 84% occurring only once. The sample belongs to a study of OX40 agonist ivuxolimab in advanced cancers. Study-wide context: Six ivuxolimab dose levels, 0.01 to 10 mg/kg, were given intravenously every 2 weeks.

V trimming: 6 bases; J trimming: 2 bases; junction bases outside the gene matches: 7. Germline lookup yields CDR1 SEHNR and CDR2 FQNEAQ (reference sequence). CDR3 length: 16 residues. This clonotype was obtained from an adult with an advanced solid tumor such as melanoma, head and neck, liver or kidney cancer. V and J are TRBV7-9 and TRBJ2-1, with 10 nucleotides matching TRBD2. Material: CD4+ or CD8+ T cells sorted from blood, obtained in a trial of the OX40 agonist ivuxolimab. CDR3 DNA: TGTGCCAGCAGGTCCGCGGGACTAGCGACCTACAATGAGCAGTTCTTC. It translates to CASRSAGLATYNEQFF. Using reference TRBV7-9 and TRBJ2-1 for the parts outside the CDR3, the full variable domain is DTGVSQNPRHKITKRGQNVTFRCDPISEHNRLYWYRQTLGQGPEFLTYFQNEAQLEKSRLLSDRFSAERPKGSFSTLEIQRTEQGDSAMYLCASRSAGLATYNEQFFGPGTRLTVL.